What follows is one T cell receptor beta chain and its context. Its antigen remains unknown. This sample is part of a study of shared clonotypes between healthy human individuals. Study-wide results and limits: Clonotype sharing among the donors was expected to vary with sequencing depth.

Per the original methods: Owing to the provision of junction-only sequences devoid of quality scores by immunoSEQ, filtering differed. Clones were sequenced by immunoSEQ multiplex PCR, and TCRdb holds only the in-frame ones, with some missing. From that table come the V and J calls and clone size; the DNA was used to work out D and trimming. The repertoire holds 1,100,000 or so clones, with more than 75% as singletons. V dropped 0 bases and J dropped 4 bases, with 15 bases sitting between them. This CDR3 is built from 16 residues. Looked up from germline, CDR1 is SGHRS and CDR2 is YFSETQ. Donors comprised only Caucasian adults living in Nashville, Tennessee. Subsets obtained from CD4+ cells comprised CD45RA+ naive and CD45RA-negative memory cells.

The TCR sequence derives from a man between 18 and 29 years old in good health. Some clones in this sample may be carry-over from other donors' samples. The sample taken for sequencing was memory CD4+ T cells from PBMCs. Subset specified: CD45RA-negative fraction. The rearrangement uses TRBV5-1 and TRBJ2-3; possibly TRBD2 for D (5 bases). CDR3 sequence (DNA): TGCGCCAGCAGCTTGGGGGTAGCGAAGGCGTCAGATACGCAGTATTTT. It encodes CASSLGVAKASDTQYF.